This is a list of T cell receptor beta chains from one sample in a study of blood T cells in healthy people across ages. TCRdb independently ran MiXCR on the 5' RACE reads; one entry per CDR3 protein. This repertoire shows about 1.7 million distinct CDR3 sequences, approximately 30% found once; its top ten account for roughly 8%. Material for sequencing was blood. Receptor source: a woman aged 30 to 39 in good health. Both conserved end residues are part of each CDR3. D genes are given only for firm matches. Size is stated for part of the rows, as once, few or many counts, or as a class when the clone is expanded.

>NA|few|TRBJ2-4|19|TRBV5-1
CASERKGVVRLLPKNIQYF
TGCGCCAGCGAGCGGAAAGGGGTGGTGCGCCTACTACCCAAAAACATTCAGTACTTC
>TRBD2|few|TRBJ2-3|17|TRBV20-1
CSATRLAGGGGTDTQYF
TGCAGTGCTACTAGACTAGCGGGGGGAGGAGGCACAGATACGCAGTATTTT
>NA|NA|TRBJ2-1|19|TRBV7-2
CASSLAFRLRRGVYNEQFF
TGTGCCAGCAGCTTAGCGTTCAGGCTGCGGAGGGGGGTCTACAATGAGCAGTTCTTC
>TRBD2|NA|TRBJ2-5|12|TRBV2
CASRSGRVTQYF
TGTGCCAGCAGGAGCGGGAGAGTGACCCAGTACTTC
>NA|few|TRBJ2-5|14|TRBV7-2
CASSNLGGWETQYF
TGTGCCAGCAGCAATTTGGGGGGTTGGGAGACCCAGTACTTC
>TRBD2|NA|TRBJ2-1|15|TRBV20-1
CSAHDARGVYNEQFF
TGCAGTGCTCACGACGCGCGGGGGGTCTACAATGAGCAGTTCTTC
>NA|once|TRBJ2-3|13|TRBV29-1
CIVGNPTTGTQYF
TGCATCGTTGGTAACCCGACTACTGGTACGCAGTATTTT
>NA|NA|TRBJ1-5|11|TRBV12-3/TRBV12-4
CASSMGGPQHF
TGTGCCAGCAGCATGGGGGGGCCCCAGCATTTT
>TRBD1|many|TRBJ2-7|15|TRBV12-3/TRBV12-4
CASSRKGQGAYEQYF
TGTGCCAGCAGCCGGAAGGGACAGGGAGCCTACGAGCAGTACTTC
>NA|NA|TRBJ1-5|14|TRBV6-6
CASSYEGGNQPQHF
TGTGCCAGCAGTTACGAGGGGGGAAATCAGCCCCAGCATTTT
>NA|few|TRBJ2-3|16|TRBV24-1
CATSDSGSRIKDTQYF
TGTGCCACCAGTGATTCGGGTAGCAGGATCAAGGATACGCAGTATTTT
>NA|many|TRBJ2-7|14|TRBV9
CASSVDGNSYEQYF
TGTGCCAGCAGCGTAGACGGGAACTCCTACGAGCAGTACTTC
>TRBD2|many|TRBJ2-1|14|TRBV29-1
CSVPGGRLYNEQFF
TGCAGCGTTCCGGGCGGGAGGTTGTACAATGAGCAGTTCTTC
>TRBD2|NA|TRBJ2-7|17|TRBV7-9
CASSLARTSGVSYEQYF
TGTGCCAGCAGCTTAGCGCGGACTAGCGGGGTATCCTACGAGCAGTACTTC
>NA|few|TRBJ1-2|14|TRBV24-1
CATSDRRGSYGYTF
TGTGCCACCAGTGACCGCCGGGGGAGCTATGGCTACACCTTC
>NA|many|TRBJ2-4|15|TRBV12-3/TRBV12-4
CASTPDSLAKNIQYF
TGTGCCAGCACCCCGGACTCCCTAGCCAAAAACATTCAGTACTTC
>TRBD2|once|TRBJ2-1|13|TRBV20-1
CSARDQMREEQFF
TGCAGTGCTAGAGATCAGATGCGGGAGGAGCAGTTCTTC
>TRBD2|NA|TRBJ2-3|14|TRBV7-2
CASSEYKAGSTQYF
TGTGCCAGCAGCGAATATAAAGCGGGGAGTACGCAGTATTTT
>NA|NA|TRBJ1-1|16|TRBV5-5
CASSDLRAGLNTEAFF
TGTGCCAGCAGCGACCTAAGGGCAGGGCTGAACACTGAAGCTTTCTTT
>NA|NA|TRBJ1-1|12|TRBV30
CAWEGEGLEAFF
TGTGCCTGGGAAGGCGAGGGCCTTGAAGCTTTCTTT
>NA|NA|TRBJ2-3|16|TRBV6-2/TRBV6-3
CASSAPKADSTDTQYF
TGTGCCAGCAGTGCCCCGAAGGCGGATAGCACAGATACGCAGTATTTT
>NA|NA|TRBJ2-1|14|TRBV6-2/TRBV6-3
CASSWGSSPPSRFF
TGTGCCAGCAGTTGGGGGTCTTCCCCTCCTAGCCGGTTCTTC
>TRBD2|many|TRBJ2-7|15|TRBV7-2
CASSLDIAGGGEQYF
TGTGCCAGCAGCTTAGATATAGCGGGAGGAGGTGAGCAGTACTTC
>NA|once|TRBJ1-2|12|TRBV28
CATLDRNYGYTF
TGTGCCACCCTGGACAGAAACTATGGCTACACCTTC
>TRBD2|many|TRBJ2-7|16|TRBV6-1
CASSVRAGATTYEQYF
TGTGCCAGCAGTGTCCGGGCGGGAGCCACGACCTACGAGCAGTACTTC
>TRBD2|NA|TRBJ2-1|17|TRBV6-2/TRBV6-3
CASRNGLAGAPYNEQFF
TGTGCCAGCAGGAACGGACTAGCGGGGGCCCCCTACAATGAGCAGTTCTTC
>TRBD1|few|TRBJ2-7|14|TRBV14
CASSHTGQTYEQYF
TGTGCCAGCAGCCACACGGGACAGACCTACGAGCAGTACTTC
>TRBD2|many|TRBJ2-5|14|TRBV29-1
CSVEDSTGGETQYF
TGCAGCGTTGAAGACAGCACGGGGGGAGAGACCCAGTACTTC
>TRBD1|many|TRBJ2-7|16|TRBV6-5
CASSYRQGQSPYEQYF
TGTGCCAGCAGTTACCGACAGGGTCAATCACCCTACGAGCAGTACTTC
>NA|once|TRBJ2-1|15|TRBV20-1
CSASRRVPSYNEQFF
TGCAGTGCTAGCCGTAGAGTCCCCTCCTACAATGAGCAGTTCTTC
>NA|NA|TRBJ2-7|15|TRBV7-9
CASSPSVGGSYEQYF
TGTGCCAGCAGCCCAAGCGTGGGTGGTTCCTACGAGCAGTACTTC
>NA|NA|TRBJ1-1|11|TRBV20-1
CSAERSTEAFF
TGCAGTGCGGAGAGAAGTACTGAAGCTTTCTTT
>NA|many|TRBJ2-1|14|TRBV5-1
CASSGARPYNEQFF
TGCGCCAGCAGCGGCGCCCGGCCATACAATGAGCAGTTCTTC
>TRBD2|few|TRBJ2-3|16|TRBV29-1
CSVEDPSGALTDTQYF
TGCAGCGTTGAAGATCCCAGCGGGGCCCTCACAGATACGCAGTATTTT
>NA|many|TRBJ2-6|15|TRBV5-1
CASSLQGDGANVLTF
TGCGCCAGCAGCTTGCAAGGGGACGGGGCCAACGTCCTGACTTTC
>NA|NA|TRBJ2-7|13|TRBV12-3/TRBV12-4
CASSLAARDEQYF
TGTGCCAGCAGTTTGGCCGCACGGGACGAGCAGTACTTC